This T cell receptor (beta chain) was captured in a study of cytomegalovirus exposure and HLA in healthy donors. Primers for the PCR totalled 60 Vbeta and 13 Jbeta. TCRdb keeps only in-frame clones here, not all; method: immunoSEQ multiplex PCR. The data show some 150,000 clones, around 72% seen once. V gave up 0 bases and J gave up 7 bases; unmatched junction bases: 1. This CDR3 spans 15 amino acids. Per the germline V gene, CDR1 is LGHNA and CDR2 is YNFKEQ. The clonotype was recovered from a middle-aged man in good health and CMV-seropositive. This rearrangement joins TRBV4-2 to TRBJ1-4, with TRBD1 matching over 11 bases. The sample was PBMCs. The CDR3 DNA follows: TGTGCCAGCAGCCAAGATGGGACAGGGGGTGAAAAACTGTTTTTT. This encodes CASSQDGTGGEKLFF.